This TCR beta chain was identified in a study of T cell repertoires in cytomegalovirus infection. Study context: CMV epitopes, recently identified HLA-C-restricted and well-studied HLA-B-restricted, were used. TCR beta signatures that were public indicated CMV infection and matching HLA type.

TCRdb called the reads again in MiXCR, with one record for every CDR3 protein. The repertoire includes roughly 860,000 distinct CDR3 sequences, about 30% of them detected once, and around 11% sits in the top ten. Germline V lookup: CDR1 SEHNR, CDR2 FQNEAQ (reference sequence). After removal of 5 bases from V and 0 bases from J, the junction contained 11 bases not matched to a gene. The length of the CDR3 is 20 residues. A few counts support this clonotype. Its antigen is currently unknown. The source is a human donor in good health (CMV status not recorded). Some clones in this sample may be carry-over from other donors' samples. This specimen consisted of cultured CD8+ T cells from PBMCs, obtained from culture after CMV antigen stimulation. This chain joins TRBV7-9 and TRBJ2-3, with 16 bases matching TRBD2. The CDR3, as DNA: TGTGCCAGCAGCGAACACATTGGGGGACTAGCGGGGGGGAGCACAGATACGCAGTATTTT. Its protein is CASSEHIGGLAGGSTDTQYF.